This T cell receptor (beta chain) derives from a study of Ad26.COV2.S vaccination and SARS-CoV-2 variants. Overall study findings and caveats: Vaccinees and placebo recipients showed similar non-spike TCR breadth. Assessments of TCR breadth and depth may have underestimated the total T cell responses.

Trimming took off 5 bases at V and 0 bases at J, with 11 bases between the two ends. Germline V lookup: CDR1 SGHTA, CDR2 FQGNSA. The CDR3 runs 14 residues. Of note for this clone: The antigen is undetermined.

Using immunoSEQ multiplex PCR, the repertoire was profiled, and TCRdb retains in-frame clones only, with some absent. The sample has 380,000 or so clones; 75% to 90% are singletons. As to treatment: some 19 received Ad26.COV2.S at low or high dose, single or two shots; five or six received placebo; per-sample allocation not given. Day 63 after the first vaccine or placebo injection was the time point for sampling. This Boston cohort included adults aged 18-55 years. In the vaccine, an Ad26 vector expressed the SARS-CoV-2 spike of the Wuhan strain. The origin of this receptor is a person between 18 and 60 years old who received the Ad26.COV2.S COVID-19 vaccine or a placebo. The sample in question was peripheral blood, obtained in a trial of Ad26.COV2.S vaccine versus placebo. This chain links TRBV7-2 with TRBJ2-7, with a possible D match to TRBD1 (6 bases). CDR3 region: CASSPGQSSYEQYF. CDR3 sequence (DNA): TGTGCCAGCAGCCCCGGACAGTCCTCCTACGAGCAGTACTTC.